Listed below are T cell receptor beta chains from one sample, sequenced in a study of graft-versus-host responses after intestinal transplantation. No antigen is known for these receptors. Assay used: immunoSEQ multiplex PCR; TCRdb lists only in-frame clones, some missing. The data contain about 89,000 clones, approximately 94% of them singletons. The sequencing used unstimulated CD8+ T cells sorted from spleen or lymph node cells, collected before intestinal transplant. Every receptor here comes from a human donor who received an intestinal transplant. Both conserved end residues are part of each CDR3. The D gene is left open where the match is weak. Clone size appears in some rows only: once, few, many, or a class for an expanded clone.

size | D | J | V | DNA | CDR3
. | . | TRBJ2-1 | TRBV5-5 | TGTGCCAGCAGCTTGACAGGGCCTCAGTCCTACAATGAGCAGTTCTTC | CASSLTGPQSYNEQFF
. | TRBD1 | TRBJ1-5 | TRBV2 | TGTGCCAGCAGTGGCGACAGGGACAATCAGCCCCAGCATTTT | CASSGDRDNQPQHF
. | . | TRBJ2-7 | TRBV7-9 | TGTGCCAGCAGCTTATCCGTCGTCCCCTACGAGCAGTACTTC | CASSLSVVPYEQYF
. | . | TRBJ2-7 | TRBV5-5 | TGTGCCAGCAGCGCGGATTTGGGGGGCGAGCAGTACTTC | CASSADLGGEQYF
. | TRBD1 | TRBJ1-1 | TRBV29-1 | TGCAGCGTTGGCACAGGGGAGAACACTGAAGCTTTCTTT | CSVGTGENTEAFF
. | TRBD1 | TRBJ2-1 | TRBV15 | TGTGCCACCAGCAGAGCAGGGGGTAATGAGCAGTTCTTC | CATSRAGGNEQFF
. | . | TRBJ1-2 | TRBV4-3 | TGCGCCAGCAGCCAAGAAAATACCGAGAGCGGCTACACCTTC | CASSQENTESGYTF
. | . | TRBJ2-7 | TRBV19 | TGTGCCAGTAGTATATACGGGAGCCCCTACGAGCAGTACTTC | CASSIYGSPYEQYF
once | . | TRBJ1-4 | TRBV6-5 | TGTGCCAGCAGTTACCTCAGGGCCACTAATGAAAAACTGTTTTTT | CASSYLRATNEKLFF
. | TRBD2 | TRBJ2-1 | TRBV2 | TGTGCCGGGACTAGTTCGCCCTACAATGAGCAGTTCTTC | CAGTSSPYNEQFF
. | TRBD2 | TRBJ2-3 | TRBV4-3 | TGCGCCAGCAGCCAAGAGACTAGCTGGAACACAGATACGCAGTATTTT | CASSQETSWNTDTQYF
. | TRBD1 | TRBJ1-5 | TRBV6-5 | TGTGCCAGCAGTTCCTCGGGACAGGGGACCGATCAGCCCCAGCATTTT | CASSSSGQGTDQPQHF
. | TRBD2 | TRBJ2-3 | TRBV13 | TGTGCCAGCAGCTCCGAACGCGGACTAGCGGGGGAAGATACGCAGTATTTT | CASSSERGLAGEDTQYF
. | TRBD1 | TRBJ1-3 | TRBV4-3 | TGCGCCAGCAGTACGGACAGGCCTTTCCCGGGAAACACCATATATTTT | CASSTDRPFPGNTIYF
. | . | TRBJ2-7 | TRBV7-9 | TGTGCCAGCAGCTTAAGCCTTTCCTACGAGCAGTACTTC | CASSLSLSYEQYF
. | . | TRBJ2-1 | TRBV6-4 | TGTGCCAGCAGCCTAAGGGGCTACAATGAGCAGTTCTTC | CASSLRGYNEQFF
. | TRBD2 | TRBJ2-1 | TRBV7-9 | TGTGCCAGCAGCACTAGCGGGGGTTACAATGAGCAGTTCTTC | CASSTSGGYNEQFF
. | TRBD2 | TRBJ2-3 | TRBV2 | TGTGCCAGCAGTGAAAAACTAGCGGCTACAGATACGCAGTATTTT | CASSEKLAATDTQYF
. | . | TRBJ1-1 | TRBV10-3 | TGTGCCATCAGTGAAGGAGGGTGGACTGAAGCTTTCTTT | CAISEGGWTEAFF
. | TRBD1 | TRBJ2-7 | TRBV10-3 | TGTGCCATCAGTGAGTCAGCCGCACCCCTAGGACAGGCCTACGAGCAGTACTTC | CAISESAAPLGQAYEQYF
once | TRBD1 | TRBJ1-4 | TRBV15 | TGTGCCACCAGCCGGGACAGGGGAGAAAAACTGTTTTTT | CATSRDRGEKLFF
. | TRBD1 | TRBJ1-1 | TRBV5-6 | TGTGCCAGCAGCTTTGGGACAGGGGGTTTAGCTTTCTTT | CASSFGTGGLAFF
. | TRBD2 | TRBJ2-7 | TRBV4-2 | TGTGCCAGCAGCCAAGATATGCGGGAGACCGAGCAGTACTTC | CASSQDMRETEQYF
few | . | TRBJ1-4 | TRBV2 | TGTGCCAGCTCGACAGGACGGACTAATGAAAAACTGTTTTTT | CASSTGRTNEKLFF
few | TRBD1 | TRBJ1-1 | TRBV6-6 | TGTGCCAGCAGTTACTCGGGGACAGGGGAAGCTTTCTTT | CASSYSGTGEAFF
. | TRBD2 | TRBJ2-7 | TRBV5-1 | TGCGCCAGCAGCTCTATCGGGACTAGCGGGGGCGAAGCCAATAACTACGAGCAGTACTTC | CASSSIGTSGGEANNYEQYF
. | . | TRBJ2-7 | TRBV6-5 | TGTGCCAGCAGTTATGTCGGTGTCTACGAGCAGTACTTC | CASSYVGVYEQYF
. | . | TRBJ1-1 | TRBV7-8 | TGTGCCAGCAGCTCCGCTGGAGTAGGCACTGAAGCTTTCTTT | CASSSAGVGTEAFF
. | . | TRBJ1-5 | TRBV2 | TGTGCCAGCAATCTTAACAGCCTTAGCAATCAGCCCCAGCATTTT | CASNLNSLSNQPQHF
. | . | TRBJ2-7 | TRBV4-1 | TGCGCCAGCAGCCGATATATAGCCGAGGGCTACGAGCAGTACTTC | CASSRYIAEGYEQYF
. | TRBD1 | TRBJ2-7 | TRBV7-6 | TGTGCCAGCAGCTATGGGACAGACCTCTCCTACGAGCAGTACTTC | CASSYGTDLSYEQYF
. | . | TRBJ2-7 | TRBV30 | TGTGCCTGGACAGGGGTCTACGAGCAGTACTTC | CAWTGVYEQYF
. | TRBD1 | TRBJ2-5 | TRBV6-5 | TGTGCCAGCAGTTCCGGGACAGGGATAACAGAGACCCAGTACTTC | CASSSGTGITETQYF
. | TRBD1 | TRBJ2-1 | TRBV7-9 | TGTGCCAGCAGCCCCCCGGACAGGGAAATCCATGAGCAGTTCTTC | CASSPPDREIHEQFF
. | TRBD1 | TRBJ1-2 | TRBV7-9 | TGTGCCAGCAGCTTTACAGGGGTGGGGGTCGATGGCTACACCTTC | CASSFTGVGVDGYTF
. | . | TRBJ1-1 | TRBV7-2 | TGTGCCAGCAGCTCTCGATTGGGGGGGAGCACTGAAGCTTTCTTT | CASSSRLGGSTEAFF
. | . | TRBJ1-4 | TRBV7-6 | TGTGCCAGCAGCCCCCATCGACAGGCCCGGGAGGCAACTAATGAAAAACTGTTTTTT | CASSPHRQAREATNEKLFF
once | . | TRBJ2-1 | TRBV27 | TGTGCCAGCGGGCAACACTCCCTCTACAATGAGCAGTTCTTC | CASGQHSLYNEQFF
. | . | TRBJ2-5 | TRBV30 | TGTGCCTGGAGTCTCACCATTACAGGGCAAGAGACCCAGTACTTC | CAWSLTITGQETQYF
. | . | TRBJ2-7 | TRBV5-1 | TGCGCCAGCAGCTTGGCCGACAGGCGAACCTACGAGCAGTACTTC | CASSLADRRTYEQYF
. | . | TRBJ1-6 | TRBV4-3 | TGCGCCAGCAGCCAGGGCCAGGGGACGTATAATTCACCCCTCCACTTT | CASSQGQGTYNSPLHF
once | TRBD2 | TRBJ2-7 | TRBV9 | TGTGCCAGCAGCCCATCGCGCGGGGGGTCCTACGAGCAGTACTTC | CASSPSRGGSYEQYF
. | . | TRBJ2-1 | TRBV21-1 | TGTGCCAGCAGCAAAGAGCAAAGTCCGGAGGGGGGGTTTAGGTGGGATGAGCAGTTCTTC | CASSKEQSPEGGFRWDEQFF
. | . | TRBJ2-7 | TRBV29-1 | TGCAGCGCTGGTGATTGGACCGGGGCCTACGAGCAGTACTTC | CSAGDWTGAYEQYF
. | TRBD2 | TRBJ2-7 | TRBV4-3 | TGCGCCAGCAGCCAAGACACTAGCGGGAACTACGAGCAGTACTTC | CASSQDTSGNYEQYF
. | TRBD2 | TRBJ2-1 | TRBV9 | TGTGCCAGCAGCGGGCTAGCGGGGGTTTCCTACAATGAGCAGTTCTTC | CASSGLAGVSYNEQFF
. | TRBD2 | TRBJ2-7 | TRBV19 | TGTGCCACTGGGCGGGGGGGGTACGAGCAGTACTTC | CATGRGGYEQYF